This T cell receptor beta chain was found in a study of molecular identifiers for immune sequencing clone quantification. Study in general: Five portions were made in replicates from RNA of approximately 22,000 or 94,000 naive CD8 cells, and four underwent sequencing.

TCR libraries were built in bulk with a published protocol and specific TCR primers. TCRdb ran MiXCR on the PCR reads and lists one entry per CDR3 protein. The sample lists 490,000 or so distinct CDR3 sequences, approximately 25% seen once, with around 0.78% in the top ten. Libraries used roughly 18,000 to 1,100,000 sorted naive CD8 T cells and 10%, 30% or 50% RNA input. This clonotype was detected only a few times. The TCR comes from a human donor in good health. Some libraries in this study had Jurkat cell RNA spiked in. The specimen was naive CD8+ T cells from blood, with Jurkat cell RNA spiked in. Regarding subset: FACS-sorted CD8+CD4-CCR7+CD45RA+ naive T cells.

Here the CDR3 reads CASSPDIANYGYTF. CDR3 nucleotides: TGTGCCAGCAGCCCTGACATCGCGAACTATGGCTACACCTTC. J is TRBJ1-2 and V is TRBV6-2 or TRBV6-3; no definite D call. Germline V gene lookup returns CDR1 MNHEY and CDR2 SVGEGT. Trimming cost V 6 bases and J 2 bases, with 13 bases left between them. This CDR3 has 14 residues.